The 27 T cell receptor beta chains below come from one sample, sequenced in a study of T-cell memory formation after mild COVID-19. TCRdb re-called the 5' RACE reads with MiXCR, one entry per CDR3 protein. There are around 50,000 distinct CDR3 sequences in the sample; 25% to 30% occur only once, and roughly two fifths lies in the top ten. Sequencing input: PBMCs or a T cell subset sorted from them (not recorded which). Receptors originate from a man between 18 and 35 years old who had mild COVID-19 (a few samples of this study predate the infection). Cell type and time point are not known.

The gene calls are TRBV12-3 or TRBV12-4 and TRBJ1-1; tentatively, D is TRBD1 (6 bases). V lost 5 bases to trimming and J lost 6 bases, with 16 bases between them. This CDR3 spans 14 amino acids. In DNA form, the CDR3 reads TGTGCCAGCAGTCCGATCAGGGGCGTCGCTGAAGCTTTCTTT. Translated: CASSPIRGVAEAFF.

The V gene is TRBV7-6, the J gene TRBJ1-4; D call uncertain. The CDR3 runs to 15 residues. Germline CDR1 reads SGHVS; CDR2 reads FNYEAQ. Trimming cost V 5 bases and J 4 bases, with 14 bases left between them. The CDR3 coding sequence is TGTGCCAGCAGCCTGGTCTCAGGCCTTAATGAAAAACTGTTTTTT. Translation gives CASSLVSGLNEKLFF.

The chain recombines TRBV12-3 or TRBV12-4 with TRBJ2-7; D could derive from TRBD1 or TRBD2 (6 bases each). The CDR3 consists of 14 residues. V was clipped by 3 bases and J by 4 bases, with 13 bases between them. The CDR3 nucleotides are TGTGCCAGCAGTTTCGGGGGCTTCGGTTACGAGCAGTACTTC. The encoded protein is CASSFGGFGYEQYF.

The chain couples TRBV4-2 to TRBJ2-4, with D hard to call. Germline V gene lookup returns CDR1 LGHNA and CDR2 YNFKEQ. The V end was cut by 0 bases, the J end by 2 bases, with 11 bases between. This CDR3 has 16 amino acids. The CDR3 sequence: CASSQDFGPSKNIQYF. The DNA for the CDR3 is TGTGCCAGCAGCCAAGACTTCGGGCCCTCCAAAAACATTCAGTACTTC.

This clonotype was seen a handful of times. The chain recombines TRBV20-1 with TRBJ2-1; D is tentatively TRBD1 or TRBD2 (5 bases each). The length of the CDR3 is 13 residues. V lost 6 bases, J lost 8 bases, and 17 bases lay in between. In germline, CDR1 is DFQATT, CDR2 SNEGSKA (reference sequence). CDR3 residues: CSADREGSDEQFF. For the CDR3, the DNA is TGCAGTGCGGATAGAGAGGGGTCGGATGAGCAGTTCTTC.

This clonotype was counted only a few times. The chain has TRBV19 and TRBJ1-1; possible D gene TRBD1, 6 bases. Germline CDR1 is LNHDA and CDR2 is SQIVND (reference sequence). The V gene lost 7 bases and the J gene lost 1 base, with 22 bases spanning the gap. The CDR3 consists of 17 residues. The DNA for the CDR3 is TGTGCCAGTACTCCCCTTGGGGGGCGCCCCCCGAACACTGAAGCTTTCTTT. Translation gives CASTPLGGRPPNTEAFF.

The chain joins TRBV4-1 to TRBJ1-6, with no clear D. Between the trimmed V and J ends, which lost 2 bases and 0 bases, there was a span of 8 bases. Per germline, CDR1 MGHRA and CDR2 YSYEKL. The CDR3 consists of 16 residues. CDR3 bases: TGCGCCAGCAGCCAATCTGTGGCCTCCTATAATTCACCCCTCCACTTT. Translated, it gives CASSQSVASYNSPLHF.

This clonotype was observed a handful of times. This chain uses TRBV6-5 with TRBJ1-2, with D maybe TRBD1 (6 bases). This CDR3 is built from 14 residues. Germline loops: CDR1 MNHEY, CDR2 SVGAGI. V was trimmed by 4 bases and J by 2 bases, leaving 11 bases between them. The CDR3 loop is CASSWDNENYGYTF. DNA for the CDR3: TGTGCCAGCAGTTGGGACAACGAAAACTATGGCTACACCTTC.

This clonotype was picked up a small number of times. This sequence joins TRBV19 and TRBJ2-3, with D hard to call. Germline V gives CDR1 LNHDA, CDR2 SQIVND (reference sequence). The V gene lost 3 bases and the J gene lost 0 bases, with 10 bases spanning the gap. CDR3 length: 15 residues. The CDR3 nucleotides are TGTGCCAGTAGTATTTGGAAAAAAAGCACAGATACGCAGTATTTT. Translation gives CASSIWKKSTDTQYF. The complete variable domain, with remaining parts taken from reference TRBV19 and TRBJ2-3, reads DGGITQSPKYLFRKEGQNVTLSCEQNLNHDAMYWYRQDPGQGLRLIYYSQIVNDFQKGDIAEGYSVSREKKESFPLTVTSAQKNPTAFYLCASSIWKKSTDTQYFGPGTRLTVL.

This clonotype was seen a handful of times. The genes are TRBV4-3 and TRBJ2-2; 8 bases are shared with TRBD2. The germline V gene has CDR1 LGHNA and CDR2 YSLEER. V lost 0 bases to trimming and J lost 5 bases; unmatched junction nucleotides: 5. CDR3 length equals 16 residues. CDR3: CASSQDRGGTTGELFF. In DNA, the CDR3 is TGCGCCAGCAGCCAAGATCGCGGGGGGACAACCGGGGAGCTGTTTTTT.

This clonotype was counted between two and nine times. The CDR3 sequence: CATRGAVADVTGANVLTF. The DNA for the CDR3 is TGTGCCACCAGGGGGGCCGTTGCAGACGTAACTGGGGCCAACGTCCTGACTTTC. The genes are TRBV24-1 and TRBJ2-6, with a weak D call TRBD1 (6 bases). CDR1 KGHDR and CDR2 SFDVKD come from the germline V gene. There are 18 residues in the CDR3. V was clipped by 7 bases and J by 2 bases, with 20 bases between them.

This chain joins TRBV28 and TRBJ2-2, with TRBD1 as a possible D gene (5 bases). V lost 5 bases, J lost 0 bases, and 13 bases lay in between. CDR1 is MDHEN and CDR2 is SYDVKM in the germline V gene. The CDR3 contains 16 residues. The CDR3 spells CASSGAWGPNTGELFF. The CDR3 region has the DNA TGTGCCAGCAGTGGAGCTTGGGGCCCGAACACCGGGGAGCTGTTTTTT.

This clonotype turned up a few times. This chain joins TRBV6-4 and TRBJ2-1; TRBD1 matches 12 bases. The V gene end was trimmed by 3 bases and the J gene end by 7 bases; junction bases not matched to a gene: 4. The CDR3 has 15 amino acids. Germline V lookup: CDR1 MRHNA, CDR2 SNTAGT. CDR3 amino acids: CASSEAGQGANEQFF. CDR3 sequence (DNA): TGTGCCAGCAGTGAAGCGGGACAGGGGGCTAATGAGCAGTTCTTC.

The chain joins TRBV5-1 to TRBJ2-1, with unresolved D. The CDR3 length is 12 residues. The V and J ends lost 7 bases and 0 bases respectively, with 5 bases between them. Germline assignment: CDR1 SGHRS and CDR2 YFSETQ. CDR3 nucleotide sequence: TGCGCCAGCCGTAGCTCCTACAATGAGCAGTTCTTC. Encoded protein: CASRSSYNEQFF.

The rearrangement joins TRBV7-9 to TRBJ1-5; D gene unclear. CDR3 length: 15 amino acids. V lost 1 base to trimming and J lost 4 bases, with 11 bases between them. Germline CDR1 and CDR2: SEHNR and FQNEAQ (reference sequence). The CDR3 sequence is CASSLGAATNQPQHF. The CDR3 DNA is TGTGCCAGCAGCTTAGGGGCAGCAACTAATCAGCCCCAGCATTTT.

The CDR3 reads CASSQDFRNIQYF. The DNA for the CDR3 is TGCGCCAGCAGCCAAGACTTTAGAAACATTCAGTACTTC. The V gene is TRBV4-3, the J gene TRBJ2-4; D is unresolved. Trimming stripped 0 bases from V and 6 bases from J, with 6 bases between. Germline V gene data show CDR1 as LGHNA and CDR2 as YSLEER. The length of the CDR3 is 13 residues.

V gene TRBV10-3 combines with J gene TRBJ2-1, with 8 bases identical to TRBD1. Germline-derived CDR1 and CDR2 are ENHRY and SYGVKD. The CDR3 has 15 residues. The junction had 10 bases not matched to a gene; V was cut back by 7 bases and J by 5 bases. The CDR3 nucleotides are TGTGCCATCAACGAGGGCCAGGGGGCAGACAATGAGCAGTTCTTC. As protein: CAINEGQGADNEQFF.

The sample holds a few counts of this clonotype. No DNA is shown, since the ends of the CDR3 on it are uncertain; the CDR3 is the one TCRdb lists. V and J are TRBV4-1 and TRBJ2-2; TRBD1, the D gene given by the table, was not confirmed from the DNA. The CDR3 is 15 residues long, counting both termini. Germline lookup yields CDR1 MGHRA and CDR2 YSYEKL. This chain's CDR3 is CASSQEIRGEELFFF.

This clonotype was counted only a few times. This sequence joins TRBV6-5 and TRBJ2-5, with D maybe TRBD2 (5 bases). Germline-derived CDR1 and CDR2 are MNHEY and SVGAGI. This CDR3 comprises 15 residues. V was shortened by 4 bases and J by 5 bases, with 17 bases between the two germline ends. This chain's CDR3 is CASSSGPDFEETQYF. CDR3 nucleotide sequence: TGTGCCAGCAGTTCCGGTCCGGACTTTGAGGAGACCCAGTACTTC.

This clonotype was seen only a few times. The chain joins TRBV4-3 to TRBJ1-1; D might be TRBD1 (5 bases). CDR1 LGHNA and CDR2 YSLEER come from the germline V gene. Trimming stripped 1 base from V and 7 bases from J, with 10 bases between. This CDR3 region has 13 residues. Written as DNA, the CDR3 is TGCGCCAGCAGCCAAGGTCTGGGGCTTGAAGCTTTCTTT. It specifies CASSQGLGLEAFF.

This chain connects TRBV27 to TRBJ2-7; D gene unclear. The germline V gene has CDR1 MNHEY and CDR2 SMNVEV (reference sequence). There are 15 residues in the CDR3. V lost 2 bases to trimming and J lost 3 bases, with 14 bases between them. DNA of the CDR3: TGTGCCAGCAGTTTAGCTCTATCAGTGAGCTACGAGCAGTACTTC. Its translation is CASSLALSVSYEQYF.

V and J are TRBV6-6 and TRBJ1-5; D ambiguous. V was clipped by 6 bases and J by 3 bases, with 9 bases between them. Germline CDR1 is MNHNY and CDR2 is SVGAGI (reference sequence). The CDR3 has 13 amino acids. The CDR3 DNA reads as TGTGCCAGCAGCCAACAGAACAATCAGCCCCAGCATTTT. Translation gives CASSQQNNQPQHF.

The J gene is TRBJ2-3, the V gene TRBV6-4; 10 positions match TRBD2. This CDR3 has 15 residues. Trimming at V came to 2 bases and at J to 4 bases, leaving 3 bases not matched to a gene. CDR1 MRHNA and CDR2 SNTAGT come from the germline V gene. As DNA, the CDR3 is TGTGCCAGCAGTGACGGTAGCGGGGGGTCAGATACGCAGTATTTT. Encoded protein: CASSDGSGGSDTQYF.

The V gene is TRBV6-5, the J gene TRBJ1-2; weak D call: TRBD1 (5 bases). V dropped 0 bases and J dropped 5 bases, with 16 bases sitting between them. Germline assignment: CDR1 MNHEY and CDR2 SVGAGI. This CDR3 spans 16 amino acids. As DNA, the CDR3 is TGTGCCAGCAGTTACTCTTTGGCAGGGAGTTTGTATGGCTACACCTTC. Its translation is CASSYSLAGSLYGYTF.

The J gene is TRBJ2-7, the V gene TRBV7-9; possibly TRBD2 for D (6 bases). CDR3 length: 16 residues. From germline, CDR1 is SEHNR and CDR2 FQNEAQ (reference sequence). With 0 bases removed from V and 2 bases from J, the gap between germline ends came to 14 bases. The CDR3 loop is CASSLASGGETYEQYV. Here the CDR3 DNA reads TGTGCCAGCAGCTTAGCTAGTGGAGGGGAAACCTACGAGCAGTACGTC.

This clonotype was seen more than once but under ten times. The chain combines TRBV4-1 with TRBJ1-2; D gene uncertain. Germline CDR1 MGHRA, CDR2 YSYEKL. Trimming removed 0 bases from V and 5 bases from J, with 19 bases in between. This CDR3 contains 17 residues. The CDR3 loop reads CASSQESLDLGIYGYTF. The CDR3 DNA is TGCGCCAGCAGCCAAGAATCGTTGGATCTTGGTATATATGGCTACACCTTC.

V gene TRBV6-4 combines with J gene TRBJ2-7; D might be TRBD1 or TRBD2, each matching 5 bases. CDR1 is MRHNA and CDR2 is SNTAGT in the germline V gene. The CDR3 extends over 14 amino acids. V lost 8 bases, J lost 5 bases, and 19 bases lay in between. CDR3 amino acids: CASPTRERKDEQYV. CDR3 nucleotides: TGTGCCAGCCCGACCAGGGAGAGAAAGGACGAGCAGTACGTC.